The 27 T cell receptor beta chains reported below all come from one sample, sequenced in a study of CD8 T cells in Susac syndrome. RNA in amounts of roughly 0.5 to 1 ug was reverse transcribed with random hexamers. TCRdb re-analysed the immunoSEQ multiplex PCR reads in MiXCR, keeping a single row per CDR3 protein. The sample includes 95,000 to 150,000 distinct CDR3 sequences, approximately 93% of them seen just once. The sample taken for sequencing was CD8+ T cells from PBMCs. These receptors all stem from a human donor with multiple sclerosis.

The chain has TRBV7-9 and TRBJ2-3; D might be TRBD2 (6 bases). Per germline, CDR1 SEHNR and CDR2 FQNEAQ (reference sequence). The CDR3 is 16 residues long. Trimming stripped 10 bases from V and 4 bases from J, with 24 bases between. CDR3 loop: CANPPGLRGTSDTQYF. CDR3 nucleotides: TGTGCCAACCCCCCGGGACTCCGAGGGACCTCAGATACGCAGTATTTT.

This chain connects TRBV5-4 to TRBJ2-3, with TRBD1 matching 10 bases. J lost 4 bases, V lost 4 bases, and 12 bases had no gene match. The CDR3 loop spans 17 amino acids. Germline V lookup: CDR1 SGHNT, CDR2 YYREEE (reference sequence). The DNA for the CDR3 is TGTGCCAGCAGCCCCGGCCCGGGACAGGGGTACGCAGATACGCAGTATTTT. Protein product: CASSPGPGQGYADTQYF.

This chain uses TRBV9 with TRBJ2-2; possibly TRBD1 for D (7 bases). CDR1 and CDR2 (germline): SGDLS, YYNGEE. Trimming removed 3 bases at V and 3 bases at J, with 15 bases between. The CDR3 length is 16 residues. The CDR3 DNA sequence: TGTGCCAGCAGCGGAGGCCCAGGGGGGCACACCGGGGAGCTGTTTTTT. This translates into CASSGGPGGHTGELFF.

The chain uses TRBV29-1 and TRBJ2-1; 7 positions match TRBD2. Germline V gene data show CDR1 as SQVTM and CDR2 as ANQGSEA. V was clipped by 1 base and J by 4 bases; unmatched bases: 10. The CDR3 length is 16 residues. DNA for the CDR3: TGCAGCGTTGAAGGAGGTGGAAGGGAGGGGTACAATGAGCAGTTCTTC. Protein sequence: CSVEGGGREGYNEQFF.

The V call is TRBV6-5, the J call TRBJ1-2; 10 positions match TRBD1. Germline lookup yields CDR1 MNHEY and CDR2 SVGAGI. This CDR3 is built from 14 residues. V shed 4 bases and J 6 bases; nucleotides not matched to a gene: 5. Here the CDR3 DNA reads TGTGCCAGCAGTTCAGGACAGGGGGGGAATGGCTACACCTTC. This encodes CASSSGQGGNGYTF.

The chain joins TRBV27 to TRBJ2-3, with D uncertain. Trimming removed 3 bases at V and 0 bases at J, with 7 bases between. Per germline, CDR1 MNHEY and CDR2 SMNVEV (reference sequence). The CDR3 has 14 amino acids. Here the CDR3 DNA reads TGTGCCAGCAGTTTTCAGATTAGCACAGATACGCAGTATTTT. Encoded protein: CASSFQISTDTQYF.

This clonotype was observed a single time. The J gene is TRBJ2-1, the V gene TRBV5-8; 9 bases match TRBD1. Per germline, CDR1 SGHTS and CDR2 YDEGEE. CDR3 length: 15 amino acids. V lost 3 bases and J lost 0; bases outside the gene matches: 1. This CDR3 is CASSWGQGSYNEQFF. DNA for the CDR3: TGTGCCAGCAGCTGGGGACAGGGCTCCTACAATGAGCAGTTCTTC.

The rearrangement links TRBV7-3 to TRBJ2-1, with 9 bases identical to TRBD2. Germline CDR1 reads SGHTA; CDR2 reads FQGTGA. There are 16 residues in the CDR3. With V trimmed by 1 base and J by 6 bases, 7 bases remained unmatched. This chain's CDR3 is CASSLIAAGGLNEQFF. CDR3 bases: TGTGCCAGCAGCTTAATAGCGGCGGGAGGGCTCAATGAGCAGTTCTTC. Together with reference TRBV7-3 and TRBJ2-1, the CDR3 gives the full variable domain: GAGVSQTPSNKVTEKGKYVELRCDPISGHTALYWYRQSLGQGPEFLIYFQGTGAADDSGLPNDRFFAVRPEGSVSTLKIQRTERGDSAVYLCASSLIAAGGLNEQFFGPGTRLTVL.

This clonotype was counted between two and nine times. The V and J genes are TRBV27 and TRBJ1-1, with TRBD1 matching over 8 bases. Germline loops: CDR1 MNHEY, CDR2 SMNVEV (reference sequence). The CDR3 spans 12 residues. The ends lost 5 bases at V and 4 bases at J; junction bases unmatched: 0. The CDR3 here is CASSTGGTEAFF. CDR3 sequence (DNA): TGTGCCAGCAGTACAGGGGGCACTGAAGCTTTCTTT.

The rearrangement joins TRBV7-9 to TRBJ2-7; D unresolved. The ends were cut back, 1 base at V and 1 base at J, with 8 bases in the middle. This CDR3 comprises 14 residues. From germline, CDR1 is SEHNR and CDR2 FQNEAQ (reference sequence). CDR3 region: CASSLGGRSYEQYV. In DNA form, the CDR3 reads TGTGCCAGCAGCTTAGGCGGTCGATCCTACGAGCAGTACGTC.

The genes are TRBV15 and TRBJ1-4; D is perhaps TRBD1 (5 bases). The germline V gene has CDR1 LNHNV and CDR2 YYDKDF (reference sequence). V lost 2 bases to trimming and J lost 5 bases, with 15 bases between them. The length of the CDR3 is 16 residues. CDR3 loop: CATSRRTQLPNEKLFF. DNA for the CDR3: TGTGCCACCAGCAGAAGGACACAACTACCGAATGAAAAACTGTTTTTT.

V gene TRBV27 combines with J gene TRBJ2-2, with D hard to call. From germline, CDR1 is MNHEY and CDR2 SMNVEV (reference sequence). This CDR3 spans 13 amino acids. Between the trimmed V and J ends, which lost 4 bases and 0 bases, there was a span of 3 bases. For the CDR3, the DNA is TGTGCCAGCAGTTACCCGAACACCGGGGAGCTGTTTTTT. Encoded protein: CASSYPNTGELFF.

This chain uses TRBV9 with TRBJ2-3; D unclear. The CDR3 consists of 14 residues. The germline V gene has CDR1 SGDLS and CDR2 YYNGEE. Trimming removed 3 bases at V and 1 base at J, with 9 bases between. CDR3 DNA sequence: TGTGCCAGCAGCGGCCAGATTCGCACAGATACGCAGTATTTT. Translation gives CASSGQIRTDTQYF.

The rearrangement joins TRBV27 to TRBJ2-5; perhaps TRBD2 as D (6 bases). V dropped 5 bases and J dropped 3 bases, with 10 bases sitting between them. This CDR3 is 13 amino acids long. Germline assignment: CDR1 MNHEY and CDR2 SMNVEV (reference sequence). The CDR3 nucleotides are TGTGCCAGCAGTGGGACTCTAAAAGAGACCCAGTACTTC. Its protein product is CASSGTLKETQYF.

This clonotype was picked up one time. V and J are TRBV12-3 or TRBV12-4 and TRBJ2-2; TRBD2 aligns across 10 bases. With V trimmed by 6 bases and J by 4 bases, 5 bases remained unmatched. The CDR3 length is 15 residues. CDR3 loop: CASRLGLAVTGELFF. The CDR3 DNA reads as TGTGCCAGCAGACTAGGACTAGCGGTCACCGGGGAGCTGTTTTTT.

The chain uses TRBV6-4 and TRBJ2-6, with D perhaps TRBD1 or TRBD2 (5 bases each). Germline V CDR1 and CDR2: MRHNA, SNTAGT. The CDR3 loop spans 14 amino acids. V lost 3 bases and J 2 bases, leaving 5 bases between the germline ends. DNA for the CDR3: TGTGCCAGCAGTGAGGGGGCTGGGGCCAACGTCCTGACTTTC. Its protein is CASSEGAGANVLTF.

This chain uses TRBV6-1 with TRBJ2-7; D ambiguous. CDR3 length equals 13 residues. V was clipped by 6 bases and J by 2 bases, with 11 bases between them. The germline V gene encodes CDR1 MNHNS and CDR2 SASEGT. CDR3 DNA sequence: TGTGCCAGCAGCCACGTCCCCCCCTACGAGCAGTACTTC. Translation gives CASSHVPPYEQYF.

Only one count was recorded for this clonotype. This sequence joins TRBV4-1 and TRBJ2-3; TRBD2 agrees at 15 bases. The germline V gene encodes CDR1 MGHRA and CDR2 YSYEKL. V trimming: 0 bases; J trimming: 10 bases; junction bases outside the gene matches: 8. The CDR3 loop spans 17 amino acids. This CDR3 reads CASSQDEGTSGRRAQYF. As DNA, the CDR3 is TGCGCCAGCAGCCAAGATGAGGGGACTAGCGGGAGGCGGGCGCAGTATTTT.

The chain uses TRBV9 and TRBJ2-1; weak D call: TRBD2 (6 bases). Germline V gene sequence: CDR1 SGDLS, CDR2 YYNGEE. The CDR3 sequence is 14 residues long. Trimming shortened V by 5 bases and J by 8 bases, and 17 bases separated the two germline ends. The CDR3, as DNA: TGTGCCAGCAGGCCCAGGACGGGGGAGGATGAGCAGTTCTTC. Translating gives CASRPRTGEDEQFF.

The rearrangement uses TRBV9 and TRBJ2-5, with D possibly being TRBD2 (5 bases). Germline CDR1 reads SGDLS; CDR2 reads YYNGEE. V gave up 3 bases and J gave up 3 bases, with 15 bases separating them. The CDR3 sequence is 15 residues long. CDR3 residues: CASSDLRAGEETQYF. CDR3 coding DNA: TGTGCCAGCAGCGACCTCCGGGCCGGGGAAGAGACCCAGTACTTC.

This chain joins TRBV13 and TRBJ1-4, with TRBD1 identical over 10 bases. The V segment lost 3 bases and the J segment 8 bases; nucleotides outside the gene matches: 3. The germline V gene has CDR1 PRHDT and CDR2 FYEKMQ (reference sequence). The CDR3 sequence is 14 residues long. Here the CDR3 DNA reads TGTGCCAGCAGCTTGGGGACAGGGGTAGAAAAACTGTTTTTT. Its translation is CASSLGTGVEKLFF. Full variable domain (remainder filled in from reference TRBV13 and TRBJ1-4): AAGVIQSPRHLIKEKRETATLKCYPIPRHDTVYWYQQGPGQDPQFLISFYEKMQSDKGSIPDRFSAQQFSDYHSELNMSSLELGDSALYFCASSLGTGVEKLFFGSGTQLSVL.

The rearrangement links TRBV7-6 to TRBJ2-3; 8 bases align to TRBD2. V shed 3 bases and J 2 bases; nucleotides not matched to a gene: 7. The CDR3 extends over 16 amino acids. Germline lookup yields CDR1 SGHVS and CDR2 FNYEAQ. CDR3 DNA sequence: TGTGCCAGCAGCTTGCCCTTAGCGGGACCCACAGATACGCAGTATTTT. Amino acids: CASSLPLAGPTDTQYF.

The chain combines TRBV5-1 with TRBJ2-2; D may correspond to TRBD1 or TRBD2 (5 bases each). The CDR3 consists of 15 residues. V was shortened by 6 bases and J by 7 bases, with 19 bases between the two germline ends. Looked up from germline, CDR1 is SGHRS and CDR2 is YFSETQ. The CDR3 loop reads CASKSGTLDGGELFF. The CDR3 DNA reads as TGCGCCAGCAAATCCGGGACGCTGGACGGCGGGGAGCTGTTTTTT.

The V call is TRBV20-1, the J call TRBJ1-2, with D tentatively TRBD1 (6 bases). This CDR3 comprises 11 residues. Germline V gene sequence: CDR1 DFQATT, CDR2 SNEGSKA (reference sequence). V gave up 7 bases and J gave up 7 bases, with 13 bases separating them. CDR3 DNA sequence: TGCAGTGTCAGAGCAGGGGCTGGCTACACCTTC. Translation: CSVRAGAGYTF.

The chain couples TRBV20-1 to TRBJ2-7; D may be TRBD1 or TRBD2 (5 bases each). CDR1 and CDR2 (germline): DFQATT, SNEGSKA (reference sequence). The CDR3 consists of 17 residues. V was trimmed by 0 bases and J by 3 bases, leaving 21 bases between them. The CDR3 protein is CSARDWRIRDGYYEQYF. In nucleotides, the CDR3 is TGCAGTGCTAGAGATTGGAGAATAAGGGACGGATACTACGAGCAGTACTTC.

The chain carries TRBV10-3 and TRBJ2-1; TRBD2 agrees at 8 bases. CDR3 length equals 12 residues. The J segment lost 7 bases and the V segment lost 6 bases, leaving 2 bases of the junction unmatched. Germline V gene sequence: CDR1 ENHRY, CDR2 SYGVKD. CDR3 DNA: TGTGCCATCAGGGGCGGGAGGAATGAGCAGTTCTTC. Its translation: CAIRGGRNEQFF.

This clonotype was counted a single time. CDR3 amino acids: CSVGQGWANEKLFF. CDR3 DNA: TGCAGCGTAGGACAGGGGTGGGCTAATGAAAAACTGTTTTTT. V is TRBV29-1 and J is TRBJ1-4; the match to TRBD1 covers 9 bases. The length of the CDR3 is 14 residues. Germline V gene sequence: CDR1 SQVTM, CDR2 ANQGSEA. Losses at the gene ends were 6 bases for V and 3 bases for J; bases not matched to a gene: 5.